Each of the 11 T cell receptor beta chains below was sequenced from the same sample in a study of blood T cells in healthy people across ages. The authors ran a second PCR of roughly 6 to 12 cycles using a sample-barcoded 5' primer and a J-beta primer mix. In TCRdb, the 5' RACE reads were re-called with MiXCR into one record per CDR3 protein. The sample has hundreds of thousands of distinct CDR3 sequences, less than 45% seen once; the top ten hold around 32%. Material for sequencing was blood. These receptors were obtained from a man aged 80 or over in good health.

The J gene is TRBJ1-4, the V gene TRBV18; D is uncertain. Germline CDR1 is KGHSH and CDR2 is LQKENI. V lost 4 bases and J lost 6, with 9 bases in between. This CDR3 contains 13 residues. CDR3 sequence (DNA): TGTGCCAGCTCACTAGGACTGTATGAAAAACTGTTTTTT. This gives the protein CASSLGLYEKLFF. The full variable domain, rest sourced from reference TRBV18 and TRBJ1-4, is NAGVMQNPRHLVRRRGQEARLRCSPMKGHSHVYWYRQLPEEGLKFMVYLQKENIIDESGMPKERFSAEFPKEGPSILRIQQVVRGDSAAYFCASSLGLYEKLFFGSGTQLSVL.

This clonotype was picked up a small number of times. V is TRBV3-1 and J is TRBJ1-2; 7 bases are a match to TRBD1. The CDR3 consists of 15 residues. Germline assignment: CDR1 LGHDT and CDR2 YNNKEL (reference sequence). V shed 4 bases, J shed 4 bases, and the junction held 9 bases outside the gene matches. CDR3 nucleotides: TGTGCCAGCAGCCGGGAAGGGGGCGCCGGCTATGGCTACACCTTC. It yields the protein CASSREGGAGYGYTF.

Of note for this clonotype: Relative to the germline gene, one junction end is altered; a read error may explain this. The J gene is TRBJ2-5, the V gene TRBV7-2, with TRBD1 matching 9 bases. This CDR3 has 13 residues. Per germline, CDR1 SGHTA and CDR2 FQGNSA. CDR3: CARSRIQGAAQYF. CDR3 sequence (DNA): TGTGCCCGCAGCCGCATACAGGGGGCGGCGCAGTACTTC. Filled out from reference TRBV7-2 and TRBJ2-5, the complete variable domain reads GAGVSQSPSNKVTEKGKDVELRCDPISGHTALYWYRQSLGQGLEFLIYFQGNSAPDKSGLPSDRFSAERTGGSVSTLTIQRTQQEDSAVYLCARSRIQGAAQYFGPGTRLLVL.

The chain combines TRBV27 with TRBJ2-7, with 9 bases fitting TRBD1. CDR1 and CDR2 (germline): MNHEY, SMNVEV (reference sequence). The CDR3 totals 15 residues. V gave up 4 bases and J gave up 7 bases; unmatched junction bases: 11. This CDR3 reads CASSSDRGTYNEQYF. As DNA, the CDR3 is TGTGCCAGCAGTTCTGACAGGGGGACATACAATGAGCAGTACTTC.

CDR3 DNA: TGTGCCAGCAGGGGGAGTCCCACTGTCGGAGCTTTCTTT. It translates to CASRGSPTVGAFF. V usage is TRBV6-6 and J usage is TRBJ1-1; no clear D. The CDR3 consists of 13 residues. Trimming removed 6 bases from V and 10 bases from J, with 18 bases in between. Germline V lookup: CDR1 MNHNY, CDR2 SVGAGI (reference sequence).

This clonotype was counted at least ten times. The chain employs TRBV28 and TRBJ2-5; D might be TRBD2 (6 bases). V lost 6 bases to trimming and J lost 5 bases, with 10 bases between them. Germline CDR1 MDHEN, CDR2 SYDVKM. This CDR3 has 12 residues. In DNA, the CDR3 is TGTGCCAGCAGGACTAGTTTGGAGACCCAGTACTTC. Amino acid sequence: CASRTSLETQYF.

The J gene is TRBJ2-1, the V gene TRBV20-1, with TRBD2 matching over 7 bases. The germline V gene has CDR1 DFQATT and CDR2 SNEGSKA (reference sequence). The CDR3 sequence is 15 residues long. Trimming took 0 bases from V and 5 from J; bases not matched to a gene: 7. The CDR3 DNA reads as TGCAGTGCTAGAGAGAGGGCGGGAGCCCACAATGAGCAGTTCTTC. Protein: CSARERAGAHNEQFF.

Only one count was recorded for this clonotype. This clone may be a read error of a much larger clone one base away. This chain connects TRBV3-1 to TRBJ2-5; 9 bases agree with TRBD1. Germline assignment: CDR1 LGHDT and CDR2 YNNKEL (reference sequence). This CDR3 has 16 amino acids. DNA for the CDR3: TGTGCCAGCAGCCGAAGCTCCGGGACAGGGCAAGAGACCCGGTACTTC. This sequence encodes CASSRSSGTGQETRYF.

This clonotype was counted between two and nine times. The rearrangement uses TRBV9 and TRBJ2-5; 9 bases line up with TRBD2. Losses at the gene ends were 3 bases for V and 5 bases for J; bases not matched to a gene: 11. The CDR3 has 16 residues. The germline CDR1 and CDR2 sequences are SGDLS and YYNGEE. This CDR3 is CASSELAGEVGETQYF. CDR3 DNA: TGTGCCAGCAGCGAGTTAGCGGGAGAGGTCGGGGAGACCCAGTACTTC.

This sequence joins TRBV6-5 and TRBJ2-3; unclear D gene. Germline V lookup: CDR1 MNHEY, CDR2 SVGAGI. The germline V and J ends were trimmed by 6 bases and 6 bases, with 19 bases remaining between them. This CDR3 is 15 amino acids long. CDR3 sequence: CASSDATQGRDTQYF. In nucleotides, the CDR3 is TGTGCCAGCAGCGATGCAACGCAAGGAAGGGATACGCAGTATTTT.

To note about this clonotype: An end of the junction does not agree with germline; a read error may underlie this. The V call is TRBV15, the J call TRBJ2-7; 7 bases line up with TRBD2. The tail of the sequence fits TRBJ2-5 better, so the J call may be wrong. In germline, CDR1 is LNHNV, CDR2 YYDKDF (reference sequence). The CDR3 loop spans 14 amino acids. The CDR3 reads CAASRAVGGETQYF. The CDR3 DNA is TGTGCCGCCAGCAGAGCCGTCGGGGGGGAGACCCAGTACTTC.